This T cell receptor (beta chain) was identified during a study of T-cell memory formation after mild COVID-19. At the level of the study: The two donors had largely donor-specific TCR clusters.

The CDR3 length is 14 residues. The V gene lost 7 bases and the J gene lost 0 bases, with 12 bases spanning the gap. The V gene's germline CDR1 is SQVTM and CDR2 ANQGSEA. TCR alpha and TCR beta cDNA libraries carrying sample barcodes and UMIs were produced by 5'RACE using constant-segment primers. TCRdb ran MiXCR on the 5' RACE reads and lists one entry per CDR3 protein. The top ten clones hold approximately 12% of a sample with around 370,000 distinct CDR3 sequences, roughly 20% of them seen once. Broader study findings: Certain responding clones were present in pre-infection memory, suggesting participation of cross-reactive memory. Clones that got smaller from day 15 to 85 had even CD4/CD8, while clones growing later tipped toward CD4+.

Details on this clonotype: What it recognizes is unknown.

Sequencing was carried out using PBMCs or a T cell subset sorted from them (not recorded which). The receptor was isolated from an adult woman who had mild COVID-19 (a few samples of this study predate the infection). Cell type and time point are not known. The rearrangement links TRBV29-1 to TRBJ2-2, with unresolved D. CDR3 loop: CSAKKVANTGELFF. In DNA, the CDR3 is TGCAGCGCCAAGAAAGTCGCGAACACCGGGGAGCTGTTTTTT.